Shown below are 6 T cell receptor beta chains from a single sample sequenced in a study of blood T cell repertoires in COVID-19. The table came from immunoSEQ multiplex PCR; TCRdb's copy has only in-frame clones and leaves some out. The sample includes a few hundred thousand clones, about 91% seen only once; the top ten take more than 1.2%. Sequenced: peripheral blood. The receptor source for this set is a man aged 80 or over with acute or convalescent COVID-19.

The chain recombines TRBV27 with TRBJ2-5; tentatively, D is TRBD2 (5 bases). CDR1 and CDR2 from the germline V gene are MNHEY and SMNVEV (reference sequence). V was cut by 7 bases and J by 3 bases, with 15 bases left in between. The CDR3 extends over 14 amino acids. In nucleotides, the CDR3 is TGTGCCAGCAAAATCCTCGGGGTAGAAGAGACCCAGTACTTC. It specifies CASKILGVEETQYF.

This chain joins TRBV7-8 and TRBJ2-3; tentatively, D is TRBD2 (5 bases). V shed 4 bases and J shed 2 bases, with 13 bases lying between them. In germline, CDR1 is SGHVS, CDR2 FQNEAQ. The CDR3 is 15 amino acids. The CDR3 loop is CASSSPGSNTDTQYF. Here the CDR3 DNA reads TGTGCCAGCAGCTCTCCGGGATCTAACACAGATACGCAGTATTTT.

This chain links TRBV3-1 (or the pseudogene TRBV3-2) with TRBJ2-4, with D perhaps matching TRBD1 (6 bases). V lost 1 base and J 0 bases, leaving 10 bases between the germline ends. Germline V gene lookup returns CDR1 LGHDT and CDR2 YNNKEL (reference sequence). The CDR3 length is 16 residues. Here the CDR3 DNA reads TGTGCCAGCAGCCAAGTACAAGGGGGAGCCAAAAACATTCAGTACTTC. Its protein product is CASSQVQGGAKNIQYF.

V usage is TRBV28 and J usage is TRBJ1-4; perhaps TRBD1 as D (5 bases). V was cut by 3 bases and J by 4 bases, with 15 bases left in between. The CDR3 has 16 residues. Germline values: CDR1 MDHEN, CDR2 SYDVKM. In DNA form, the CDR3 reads TGTGCCAGCAGTTTGCAAGTGGGGGGTTATAATGAAAAACTGTTTTTT. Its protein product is CASSLQVGGYNEKLFF.

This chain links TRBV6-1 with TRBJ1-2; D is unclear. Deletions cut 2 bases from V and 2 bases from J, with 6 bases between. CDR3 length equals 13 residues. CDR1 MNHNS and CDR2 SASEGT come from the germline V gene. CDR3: CASSEPVNYGYTF. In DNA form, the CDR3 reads TGTGCCAGCAGTGAACCGGTGAACTATGGCTACACCTTC.

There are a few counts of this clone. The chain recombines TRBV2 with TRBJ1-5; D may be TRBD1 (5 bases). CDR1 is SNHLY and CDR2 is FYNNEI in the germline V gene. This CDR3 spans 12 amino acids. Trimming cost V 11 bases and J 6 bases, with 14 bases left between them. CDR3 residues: CASGGDSQPQHF. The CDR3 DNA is TGTGCCTCGGGGGGGGATTCTCAGCCCCAGCATTTT. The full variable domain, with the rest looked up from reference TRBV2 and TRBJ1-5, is EPEVTQTPSHQVTQMGQEVILRCVPISNHLYFYWYRQILGQKVEFLVSFYNNEISEKSEIFDDQFSVERPDGSNFTLKIRSTKLEDSAMYFCASGGDSQPQHFGDGTRLSIL.